This TCR beta chain was identified in a study of blood T cell repertoires in COVID-19. Study context: Sites in the United States, Italy and Spain provided acute and convalescent COVID-19 samples. T cells, B-cell-depleted T cells, or PBMCs provided the cDNA or gDNA that served as material.

In the study's own analysis: The assay estimated nucleated cells by amplifying reference gene primers. Here immunoSEQ multiplex PCR was the method, and the copy in TCRdb shows in-frame clones only, minus some. Clone size and V and J calls were adopted from that table, with D and trimming inferred from the DNA. The table lists about 290,000 clones, around four fifths of them singletons. The CDR3 consists of 15 residues. Unmatched junction bases numbered 5, after V lost 4 bases and J lost 0 bases. Germline lookup yields CDR1 LNHDA and CDR2 SQIVND (reference sequence). This sequence originates from a woman aged 50 to 60 with active or convalescent COVID-19. This chain links TRBV19 with TRBJ1-1, with 7 positions matching TRBD1. Sequences were obtained from peripheral blood. This CDR3 reads CASSSSGQLNTEAFF. The CDR3 DNA is TGTGCCAGTAGTAGCTCGGGACAGCTGAACACTGAAGCTTTCTTT.